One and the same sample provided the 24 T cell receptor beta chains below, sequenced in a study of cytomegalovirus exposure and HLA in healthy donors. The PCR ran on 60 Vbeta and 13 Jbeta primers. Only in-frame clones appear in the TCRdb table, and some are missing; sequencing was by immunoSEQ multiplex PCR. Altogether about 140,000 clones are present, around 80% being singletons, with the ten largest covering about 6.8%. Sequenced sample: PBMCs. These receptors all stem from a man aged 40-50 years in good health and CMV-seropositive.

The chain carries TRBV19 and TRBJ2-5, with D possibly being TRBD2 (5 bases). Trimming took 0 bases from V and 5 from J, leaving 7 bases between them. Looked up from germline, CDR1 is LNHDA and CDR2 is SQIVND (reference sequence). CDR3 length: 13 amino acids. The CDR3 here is CASSIDGEETQYF. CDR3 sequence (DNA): TGTGCCAGTAGTATAGATGGGGAGGAGACCCAGTACTTC.

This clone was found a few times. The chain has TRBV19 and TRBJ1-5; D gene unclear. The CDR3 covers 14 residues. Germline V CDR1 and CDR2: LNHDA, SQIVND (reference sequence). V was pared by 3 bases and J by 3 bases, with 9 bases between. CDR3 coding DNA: TGTGCCAGTAGTATGATCAGTACCAATCAGCCCCAGCATTTT. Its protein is CASSMISTNQPQHF.

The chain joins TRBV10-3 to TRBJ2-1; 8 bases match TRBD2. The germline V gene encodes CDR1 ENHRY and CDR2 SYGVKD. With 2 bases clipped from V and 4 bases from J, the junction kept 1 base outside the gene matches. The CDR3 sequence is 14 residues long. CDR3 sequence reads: CAISEREGYNEQFF. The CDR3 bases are TGTGCCATCAGTGAGCGGGAGGGATACAATGAGCAGTTCTTC.

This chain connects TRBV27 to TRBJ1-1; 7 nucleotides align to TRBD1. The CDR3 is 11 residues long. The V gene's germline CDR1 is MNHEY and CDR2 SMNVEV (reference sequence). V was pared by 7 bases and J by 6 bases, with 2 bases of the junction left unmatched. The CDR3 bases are TGTGCCAGCAAGGGGACAGCTGAAGCTTTCTTT. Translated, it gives CASKGTAEAFF.

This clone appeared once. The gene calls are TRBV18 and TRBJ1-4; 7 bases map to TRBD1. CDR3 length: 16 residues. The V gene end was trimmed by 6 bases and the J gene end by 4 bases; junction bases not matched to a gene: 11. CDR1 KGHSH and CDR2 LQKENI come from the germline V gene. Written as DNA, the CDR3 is TGTGCCAGCTCCCCTCAAGGGGGCTCAAGTAATGAAAAACTGTTTTTT. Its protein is CASSPQGGSSNEKLFF.

The DNA of the CDR3 is TGCGCCAGCAGCCAATCCAACCCCGGCCAGGGGGGCTACACCTTC. Translated, it gives CASSQSNPGQGGYTF. The chain uses TRBV4-3 and TRBJ1-2, with D perhaps matching TRBD1 (6 bases). The CDR3 consists of 15 residues. Germline loops: CDR1 LGHNA, CDR2 YSLEER. With 2 bases removed from V and 8 bases from J, the gap between germline ends came to 18 bases.

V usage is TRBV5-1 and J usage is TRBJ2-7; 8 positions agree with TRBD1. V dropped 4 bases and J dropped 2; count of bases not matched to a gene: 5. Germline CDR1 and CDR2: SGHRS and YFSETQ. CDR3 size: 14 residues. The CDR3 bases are TGCGCCAGCAGCAAGGACAGGGTTACCTACGAGCAGTACTTC. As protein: CASSKDRVTYEQYF.

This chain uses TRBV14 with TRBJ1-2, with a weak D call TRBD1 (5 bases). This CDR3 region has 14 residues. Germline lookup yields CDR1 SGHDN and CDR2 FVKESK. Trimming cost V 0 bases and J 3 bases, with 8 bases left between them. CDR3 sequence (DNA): TGTGCCAGCAGCCAAGAGAAAGGGGACTATGGCTACACCTTC. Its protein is CASSQEKGDYGYTF.

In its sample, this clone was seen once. CDR3 DNA sequence: TGTGCCAGCAGAGCTGAATGGCAGGGGTCCTACAATGAGCAGTTCTTC. Residues: CASRAEWQGSYNEQFF. The chain has TRBV25-1 and TRBJ2-1, with D possibly matching TRBD1 (6 bases). V lost 6 bases and J lost 1, with 16 bases in between. The CDR3 has 16 amino acids. Germline lookup yields CDR1 MGHDK and CDR2 SYGVNS.

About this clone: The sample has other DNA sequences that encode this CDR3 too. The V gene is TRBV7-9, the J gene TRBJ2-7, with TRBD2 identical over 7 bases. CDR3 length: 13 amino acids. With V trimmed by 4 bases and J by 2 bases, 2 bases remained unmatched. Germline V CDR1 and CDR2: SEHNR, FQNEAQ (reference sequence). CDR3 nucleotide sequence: TGTGCCAGCAGCTCGGGAGGTCCCTACGAGCAGTACTTC. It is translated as CASSSGGPYEQYF.

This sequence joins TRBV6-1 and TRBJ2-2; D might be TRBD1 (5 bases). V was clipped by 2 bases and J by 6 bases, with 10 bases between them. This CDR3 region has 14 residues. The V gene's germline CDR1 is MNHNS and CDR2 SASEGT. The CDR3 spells CASSEQGRAGELFF. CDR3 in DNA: TGTGCCAGCAGTGAACAGGGTAGGGCCGGGGAGCTGTTTTTT.

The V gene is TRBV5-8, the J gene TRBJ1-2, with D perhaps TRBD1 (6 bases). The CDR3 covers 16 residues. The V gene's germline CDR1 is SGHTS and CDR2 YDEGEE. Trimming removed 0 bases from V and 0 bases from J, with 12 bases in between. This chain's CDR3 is CASSLDRQAANYGYTF. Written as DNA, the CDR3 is TGTGCCAGCAGCTTGGATCGACAGGCCGCTAACTATGGCTACACCTTC.

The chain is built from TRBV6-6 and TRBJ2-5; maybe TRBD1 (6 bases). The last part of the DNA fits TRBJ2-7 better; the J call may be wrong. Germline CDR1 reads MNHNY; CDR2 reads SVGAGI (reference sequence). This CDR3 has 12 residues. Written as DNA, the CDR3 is TGTGCCAGCAGCCAAACAGGGAACGAGCAGTACTTC. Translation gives CASSQTGNEQYF.

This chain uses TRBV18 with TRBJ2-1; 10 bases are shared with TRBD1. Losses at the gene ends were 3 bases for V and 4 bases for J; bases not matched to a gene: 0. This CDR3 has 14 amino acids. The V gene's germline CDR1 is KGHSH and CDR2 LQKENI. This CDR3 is CASSPGQGYNEQFF. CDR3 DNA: TGTGCCAGCTCACCGGGACAGGGGTACAATGAGCAGTTCTTC.

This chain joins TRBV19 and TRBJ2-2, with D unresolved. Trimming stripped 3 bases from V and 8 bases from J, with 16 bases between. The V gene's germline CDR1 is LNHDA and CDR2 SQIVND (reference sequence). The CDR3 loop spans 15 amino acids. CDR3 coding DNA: TGTGCCAGTAGTATTTGGGCAGATCATACGGGGGAGCTGTTTTTT. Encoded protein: CASSIWADHTGELFF.

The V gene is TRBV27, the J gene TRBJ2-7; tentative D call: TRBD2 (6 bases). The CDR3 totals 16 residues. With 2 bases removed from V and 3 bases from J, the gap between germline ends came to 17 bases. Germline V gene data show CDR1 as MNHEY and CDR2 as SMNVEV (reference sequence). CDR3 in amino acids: CASSLVPGERVYEQYF. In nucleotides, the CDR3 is TGTGCCAGCAGTTTAGTACCGGGGGAAAGGGTCTACGAGCAGTACTTC.

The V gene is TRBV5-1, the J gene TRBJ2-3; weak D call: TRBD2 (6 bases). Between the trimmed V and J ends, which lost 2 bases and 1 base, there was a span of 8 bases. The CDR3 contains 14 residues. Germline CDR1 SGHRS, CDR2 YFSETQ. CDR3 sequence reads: CASSFGRGTDTQYF. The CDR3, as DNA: TGCGCCAGCAGCTTCGGGAGAGGCACAGATACGCAGTATTTT.

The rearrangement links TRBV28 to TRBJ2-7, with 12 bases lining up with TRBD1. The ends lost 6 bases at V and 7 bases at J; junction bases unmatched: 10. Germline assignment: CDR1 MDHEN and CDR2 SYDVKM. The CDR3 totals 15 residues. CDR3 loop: CASRIGTGGLREQYF. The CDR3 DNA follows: TGTGCCAGCAGGATCGGGACAGGGGGCTTGAGGGAGCAGTACTTC. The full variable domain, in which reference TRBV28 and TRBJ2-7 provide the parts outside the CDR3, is DVKVTQSSRYLVKRTGEKVFLECVQDMDHENMFWYRQDPGLGLRLIYFSYDVKMKEKGDIPEGYSVSREKKERFSLILESASTNQTSMYLCASRIGTGGLREQYFGPGTRLTVT.

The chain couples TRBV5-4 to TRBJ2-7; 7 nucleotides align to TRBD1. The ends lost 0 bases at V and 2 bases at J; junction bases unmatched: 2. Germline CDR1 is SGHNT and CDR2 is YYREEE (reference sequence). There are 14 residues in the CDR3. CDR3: CASSLEGGAYEQYF. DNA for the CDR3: TGTGCCAGCAGCTTGGAAGGGGGCGCCTACGAGCAGTACTTC.

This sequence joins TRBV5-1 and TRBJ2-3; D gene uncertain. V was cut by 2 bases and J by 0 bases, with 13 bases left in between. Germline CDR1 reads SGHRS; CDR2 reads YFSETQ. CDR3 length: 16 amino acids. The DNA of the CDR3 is TGCGCCAGCAGCTTCTCGCTAGACTTTAGCACAGATACGCAGTATTTT. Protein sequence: CASSFSLDFSTDTQYF.

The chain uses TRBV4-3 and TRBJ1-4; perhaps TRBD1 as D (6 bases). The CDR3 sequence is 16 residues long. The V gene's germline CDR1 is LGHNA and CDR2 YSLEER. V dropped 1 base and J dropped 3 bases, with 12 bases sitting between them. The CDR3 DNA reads TGCGCCAGCAGCCAAGTACCCAAGGGGGCTAATGAAAAACTGTTTTTT. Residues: CASSQVPKGANEKLFF.

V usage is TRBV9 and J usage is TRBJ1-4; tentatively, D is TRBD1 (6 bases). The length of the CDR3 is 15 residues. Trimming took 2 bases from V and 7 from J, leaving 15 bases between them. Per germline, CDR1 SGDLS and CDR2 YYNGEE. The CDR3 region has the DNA TGTGCCAGCAGCGTGACAGGAGGACCGGGTGAAAAACTGTTTTTT. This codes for CASSVTGGPGEKLFF. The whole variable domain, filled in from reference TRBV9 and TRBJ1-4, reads DSGVTQTPKHLITATGQRVTLRCSPRSGDLSVYWYQQSLDQGLQFLIQYYNGEERAKGNILERFSAQQFPDLHSELNLSSLELGDSALYFCASSVTGGPGEKLFFGSGTQLSVL.

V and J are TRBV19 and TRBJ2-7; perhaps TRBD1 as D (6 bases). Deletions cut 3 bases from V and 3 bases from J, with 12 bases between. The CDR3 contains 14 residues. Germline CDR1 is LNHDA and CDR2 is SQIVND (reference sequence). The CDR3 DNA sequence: TGTGCCAGTAGTATTTTCGCAGGGGACTACGAGCAGTACTTC. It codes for CASSIFAGDYEQYF.

CDR3 loop: CASSSDRTSTDTQYF. The CDR3 DNA sequence: TGTGCCAGCTCCTCGGACAGAACAAGCACAGATACGCAGTATTTT. The chain is built from TRBV6-5 and TRBJ2-3, with a tentative D call TRBD1 (6 bases). This CDR3 region has 15 residues. Looked up from germline, CDR1 is MNHEY and CDR2 is SVGAGI. The V and J ends lost 8 bases and 0 bases respectively, with 15 bases between them.